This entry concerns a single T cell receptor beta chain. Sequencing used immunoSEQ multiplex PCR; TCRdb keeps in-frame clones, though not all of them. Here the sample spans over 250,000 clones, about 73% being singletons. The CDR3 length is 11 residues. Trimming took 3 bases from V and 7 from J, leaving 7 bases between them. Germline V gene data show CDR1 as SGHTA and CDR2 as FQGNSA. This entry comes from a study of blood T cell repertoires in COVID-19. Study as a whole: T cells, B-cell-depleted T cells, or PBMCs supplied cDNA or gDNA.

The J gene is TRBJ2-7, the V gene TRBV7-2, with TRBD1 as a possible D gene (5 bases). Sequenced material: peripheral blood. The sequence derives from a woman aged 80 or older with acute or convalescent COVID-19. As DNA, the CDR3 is TGTGCCAGCAGCTTGCGGACAGAGCAGTACTTC. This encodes CASSLRTEQYF. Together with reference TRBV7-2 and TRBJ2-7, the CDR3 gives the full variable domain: GAGVSQSPSNKVTEKGKDVELRCDPISGHTALYWYRQSLGQGLEFLIYFQGNSAPDKSGLPSDRFSAERTGGSVSTLTIQRTQQEDSAVYLCASSLRTEQYFGPGTRLTVT.